Below are 24 T cell receptor beta chains sequenced from a single sample in a study of T cell repertoires in ileal Crohn's disease. Indicated time point: inflamed ileum from the surgical specimen. Only in-frame clones appear in the TCRdb table, and some are missing; sequencing was by immunoSEQ multiplex PCR. The data hold some 4,000 clones, with 76% observed a single time. Sequences were obtained from ileal tissue. These receptors were collected from an adult with Crohn's disease.

The genes are TRBV11-3 and TRBJ2-7; tentatively, D is TRBD1 or TRBD2 (5 bases each). Germline lookup yields CDR1 SGHNT and CDR2 YENEEA. V was trimmed by 0 bases and J by 8 bases, leaving 8 bases between them. This CDR3 spans 12 amino acids. This chain's CDR3 is CASSLDVGQQYF. CDR3 bases: TGTGCCAGCAGCTTAGATGTGGGACAGCAGTACTTC.

This clone was observed a handful of times. This chain connects TRBV7-2 to TRBJ1-2, with TRBD1 as a possible D gene (5 bases). The V gene lost 5 bases and the J gene lost 3 bases, with 13 bases spanning the gap. CDR1 SGHTA and CDR2 FQGNSA come from the germline V gene. The CDR3 sequence is 14 residues long. The CDR3 here is CASSLQGTDYGYTF. CDR3 bases: TGTGCCAGCAGCCTCCAGGGTACGGACTATGGCTACACCTTC. Complete variable domain (other parts from reference TRBV7-2 and TRBJ1-2): GAGVSQSPSNKVTEKGKDVELRCDPISGHTALYWYRQSLGQGLEFLIYFQGNSAPDKSGLPSDRFSAERTGGSVSTLTIQRTQQEDSAVYLCASSLQGTDYGYTFGSGTRLTVV.

The rearrangement uses TRBV6-5 and TRBJ2-7, with 10 bases aligning to TRBD1. With V trimmed by 2 bases and J by 4 bases, 5 bases remained unmatched. CDR3 length: 15 amino acids. From germline, CDR1 is MNHEY and CDR2 SVGAGI. Here the CDR3 DNA reads TGTGCCAGCAGTTACCCCGGGACAGGGGAATACGAGCAGTACTTC. Protein product: CASSYPGTGEYEQYF.

The CDR3, as DNA: TGTGCCAGCAGTGAAGAGCAGACAGGGGGATCCGAGCAGTTCTTC. Protein product: CASSEEQTGGSEQFF. V and J are TRBV2 and TRBJ2-1; 9 bases match TRBD1. Germline CDR1 SNHLY, CDR2 FYNNEI. CDR3 length equals 15 residues. V gave up 1 base and J gave up 10 bases; unmatched junction bases: 8.

The chain recombines TRBV29-1 with TRBJ1-1, with TRBD1 identical over 8 bases. Germline CDR1 SQVTM, CDR2 ANQGSEA. V lost 6 bases and J lost 7; bases outside the gene matches: 4. The CDR3 loop spans 11 amino acids. CDR3 DNA sequence: TGCAGCGTGGACAGGGCGTATGAAGCTTTCTTT. It encodes CSVDRAYEAFF.

This sequence joins TRBV5-1 and TRBJ1-3; D gene uncertain. Trimming stripped 4 bases from V and 0 bases from J, with 11 bases between. CDR3 length: 15 amino acids. Germline V CDR1 and CDR2: SGHRS, YFSETQ. CDR3 coding DNA: TGCGCCAGCAGCCACGAAGGAGTCTCTGGAAACACCATATATTTT. Its protein is CASSHEGVSGNTIYF.

The chain links TRBV10-2 to TRBJ1-1; tentatively, D is TRBD1 (5 bases). Germline loops: CDR1 WSHSY, CDR2 SAAADI. Trimming stripped 10 bases from V and 1 base from J, with 19 bases between. The CDR3 has 15 residues. The CDR3 spells CAIMRRGEGNTEAFF. CDR3 nucleotide sequence: TGCGCCATCATGCGGAGGGGAGAGGGGAACACTGAAGCTTTCTTT.

This clone occurred a few times. The chain joins TRBV9 to TRBJ2-2, with D perhaps TRBD1 (6 bases). The CDR3 length is 14 residues. From germline, CDR1 is SGDLS and CDR2 YYNGEE. V shed 4 bases and J shed 10 bases, with 17 bases lying between them. The CDR3 DNA is TGTGCCAGCAGCCTTCGACAGGACCAAGCGGAGCTGTTTTTT. This encodes CASSLRQDQAELFF.

The J gene is TRBJ2-3, the V gene TRBV7-9, with 12 bases identical to TRBD2. With V trimmed by 7 bases and J by 4 bases, 3 bases remained unmatched. The CDR3 totals 14 residues. The germline CDR1 and CDR2 sequences are SEHNR and FQNEAQ (reference sequence). CDR3 DNA sequence: TGTGCCAGCACCCCTAGCGGGGGGGCAGATACGCAGTATTTT. Translating it yields CASTPSGGADTQYF.

This rearrangement joins TRBV18 to TRBJ1-2; 7 bases fit TRBD1. V lost 6 bases to trimming and J lost 2 bases; unmatched junction nucleotides: 6. This CDR3 has 14 amino acids. CDR1 and CDR2 from the germline V gene are KGHSH and LQKENI. DNA of the CDR3: TGTGCCAGCTCGGGACAGAAAAACAACTATGGCTACACCTTC. It codes for CASSGQKNNYGYTF. Drawing the rest from reference TRBV18 and TRBJ1-2, the complete variable domain is NAGVMQNPRHLVRRRGQEARLRCSPMKGHSHVYWYRQLPEEGLKFMVYLQKENIIDESGMPKERFSAEFPKEGPSILRIQQVVRGDSAAYFCASSGQKNNYGYTFGSGTRLTVV.

This clone was observed a few times. The chain is built from TRBV7-9 and TRBJ1-5; possible D gene TRBD1, 5 bases. The germline V gene encodes CDR1 SEHNR and CDR2 FQNEAQ (reference sequence). Trimming removed 4 bases at V and 0 bases at J, with 16 bases between. The CDR3 length is 17 residues. The DNA of the CDR3 is TGTGCCAGCAGCTCTTGGGGGGAGATAAATAGCAATCAGCCCCAGCATTTT. It specifies CASSSWGEINSNQPQHF.

The chain is built from TRBV7-8 and TRBJ2-1; D possibly corresponds to TRBD1 (6 bases). CDR3 length equals 15 residues. CDR1 is SGHVS and CDR2 is FQNEAQ in the germline V gene. The V gene lost 5 bases and the J gene lost 2 bases, with 13 bases spanning the gap. The CDR3 protein is CASSRRPGAYNEQFF. CDR3 coding DNA: TGTGCCAGCAGCCGTAGGCCAGGGGCCTACAATGAGCAGTTCTTC.

The chain combines TRBV5-4 with TRBJ1-6; D not resolved. Germline lookup yields CDR1 SGHNT and CDR2 YYREEE (reference sequence). The CDR3 is made up of 17 amino acids. Trimming took off 3 bases at V and 0 bases at J, with 13 bases between the two ends. CDR3 protein: CASSYGGGSSYNSPLHF. DNA for the CDR3: TGTGCCAGCAGCTACGGAGGCGGGAGCTCCTATAATTCACCCCTCCACTTT.

This clone was counted a few times. This chain joins TRBV5-1 and TRBJ1-2, with 8 bases that match TRBD1. V dropped 0 bases and J dropped 2; count of bases not matched to a gene: 3. Germline V lookup: CDR1 SGHRS, CDR2 YFSETQ. This CDR3 is built from 15 residues. The CDR3 coding sequence is TGCGCCAGCAGCTTGGATACAGGGGGAAACTATGGCTACACCTTC. This sequence encodes CASSLDTGGNYGYTF. The variable domain in full, with the rest retrieved from reference TRBV5-1 and TRBJ1-2, is KAGVTQTPRYLIKTRGQQVTLSCSPISGHRSVSWYQQTPGQGLQFLFEYFSETQRNKGNFPGRFSGRQFSNSRSEMNVSTLELGDSALYLCASSLDTGGNYGYTFGSGTRLTVV.

This CDR3 is CASSSAVTQQSRANVLTF. As DNA, the CDR3 is TGCGCCAGCAGTTCAGCAGTTACGCAACAAAGTCGGGCCAACGTCCTGACTTTC. The V gene is TRBV23-1, the J gene TRBJ2-6; no reliable D call. TRBV23-1 is sorted into the ORF group, with uncertain function. Between the trimmed V and J ends, which lost 5 bases and 5 bases, there was a span of 22 bases. The CDR3 extends over 18 amino acids.

This chain connects TRBV6-6 to TRBJ1-4; no definite D call. Germline V gives CDR1 MNHNY, CDR2 SVGAGI (reference sequence). The ends were cut back, 6 bases at V and 5 bases at J, with 16 bases in the middle. The CDR3 is 15 residues long. For the CDR3, the DNA is TGTGCCAGCAGACCCCGGACGGGGATCAATGAAAAACTGTTTTTT. This gives the protein CASRPRTGINEKLFF.

This sequence joins TRBV7-2 and TRBJ1-2; no clear D. V lost 1 base and J lost 8, with 14 bases in between. From germline, CDR1 is SGHTA and CDR2 FQGNSA. This CDR3 has 14 residues. The CDR3 nucleotides are TGTGCCAGCAGCTTAGGATCAGGCTGGAACGGCTACACCTTC. It is translated as CASSLGSGWNGYTF. Using reference TRBV7-2 and TRBJ1-2 for the parts outside the CDR3, the full variable domain is GAGVSQSPSNKVTEKGKDVELRCDPISGHTALYWYRQSLGQGLEFLIYFQGNSAPDKSGLPSDRFSAERTGGSVSTLTIQRTQQEDSAVYLCASSLGSGWNGYTFGSGTRLTVV.

The J gene is TRBJ2-7, the V gene TRBV9, with TRBD2 as a possible D gene (5 bases). This CDR3 has 13 residues. V was pared by 3 bases and J by 5 bases, with 12 bases between. The germline V gene encodes CDR1 SGDLS and CDR2 YYNGEE. This CDR3 reads CASSAQLRDEQYF. The CDR3 DNA is TGTGCCAGCAGCGCGCAGCTGAGGGACGAGCAGTACTTC.

This chain joins TRBV18 and TRBJ1-1, with D tentatively TRBD1 (6 bases). There are 17 residues in the CDR3. V was shortened by 2 bases and J by 0 bases, with 16 bases between the two germline ends. Per germline, CDR1 KGHSH and CDR2 LQKENI. CDR3 sequence: CASSPISGARLNTEAFF. CDR3 nucleotide sequence: TGTGCCAGCTCACCAATTTCAGGGGCCCGGTTGAACACTGAAGCTTTCTTT. Together with reference TRBV18 and TRBJ1-1, the CDR3 gives the full variable domain: NAGVMQNPRHLVRRRGQEARLRCSPMKGHSHVYWYRQLPEEGLKFMVYLQKENIIDESGMPKERFSAEFPKEGPSILRIQQVVRGDSAAYFCASSPISGARLNTEAFFGQGTRLTVV.

The chain combines TRBV7-6 with TRBJ1-4; D uncertain. V was shortened by 5 bases and J by 8 bases, with 12 bases between the two germline ends. The CDR3 length is 13 residues. Germline CDR1 reads SGHVS; CDR2 reads FNYEAQ. CDR3 residues: CASSIQMGEKLFF. CDR3 in DNA: TGTGCCAGCAGCATACAAATGGGGGAAAAACTGTTTTTT.

This clone was seen a single time. The chain combines TRBV28 with TRBJ1-1; D ambiguous. Germline V gene sequence: CDR1 MDHEN, CDR2 SYDVKM. The V and J ends lost 8 bases and 1 base respectively, with 5 bases between them. The CDR3 is 11 amino acids. The CDR3 spells CASGENTEAFF. CDR3 DNA sequence: TGTGCCAGCGGGGAGAACACTGAAGCTTTCTTT.

This clone appeared a few times. The V gene is TRBV4-1, the J gene TRBJ2-7; D is possibly TRBD2 (5 bases). V lost 6 bases, J lost 4 bases, and 16 bases lay in between. Germline assignment: CDR1 MGHRA and CDR2 YSYEKL. This CDR3 contains 14 residues. CDR3 amino acids: CASSTKGSGYEQYF. The DNA of the CDR3 is TGCGCCAGCAGTACAAAGGGCTCGGGGTACGAGCAGTACTTC.

In its sample, this clone is large. The V gene is TRBV27, the J gene TRBJ2-3; weak D call: TRBD2 (6 bases). The germline gives CDR1 MNHEY, CDR2 SMNVEV (reference sequence). The CDR3 spans 13 residues. With 8 bases removed from V and 3 bases from J, the gap between germline ends came to 12 bases. CDR3: CASAEGRTDTQYF. The CDR3 DNA reads TGTGCCAGCGCGGAGGGCCGGACAGATACGCAGTATTTT.

This clone occurred a few times. The genes are TRBV18 and TRBJ2-7; 7 bases align to TRBD1. The V gene end was trimmed by 5 bases and the J gene end by 5 bases; junction bases not matched to a gene: 9. The length of the CDR3 is 14 residues. Germline V CDR1 and CDR2: KGHSH, LQKENI. The CDR3: CASSVQGTRDEQYF. CDR3 DNA: TGTGCCAGCTCAGTACAGGGGACCAGGGACGAGCAGTACTTC.